Following are 12 T cell receptor beta chains from one sample sequenced in a study of Ad26.COV2.S vaccination and SARS-CoV-2 variants. The assay was immunoSEQ multiplex PCR, and TCRdb's table has in-frame clones only and misses some. The repertoire holds some 340,000 clones, approximately 86% seen once, with 2% to 2.5% in the top ten. The treatment: some 19 received Ad26.COV2.S at low or high dose, single or two shots; 5 received placebo; per-sample allocation not given. Samples analyzed were those drawn on day 63 after the first vaccine or placebo injection. Sequenced here: peripheral blood, sampled in a trial of Ad26.COV2.S vaccine versus placebo. The origin of the receptors is a person between 18 and 59 years old who received the Ad26.COV2.S COVID-19 vaccine or a placebo.

This chain links TRBV3-1 (or the pseudogene TRBV3-2) with TRBJ1-2, with D possibly being TRBD1 (5 bases). Germline CDR1 LGHDT, CDR2 YNNKEL (reference sequence). This CDR3 contains 14 residues. V was shortened by 4 bases and J by 4 bases, with 13 bases between the two germline ends. As DNA, the CDR3 is TGTGCCAGCAGCCCCTTTGACAGATTCTATGGCTACACCTTC. Protein sequence: CASSPFDRFYGYTF.

Ten or more counts support this clone. The chain couples TRBV7-9 to TRBJ1-2; 12 bases are a match to TRBD1. V was clipped by 7 bases and J by 3 bases; unmatched bases: 18. This CDR3 is built from 19 residues. In germline, CDR1 is SEHNR, CDR2 FQNEAQ (reference sequence). Written as DNA, the CDR3 is TGTGCCAGCACACCCCGGAGGTCGGGGACAGGGGGCGCCGACTATGGCTACACCTTC. Encoded protein: CASTPRRSGTGGADYGYTF.

Concerning this clone: Possible read error: a much larger clone is one base away. Other DNA sequences in this specimen translate into the identical CDR3. The chain carries TRBV3-1 (or the pseudogene TRBV3-2) and TRBJ1-4; weak D call: TRBD1 (6 bases). Germline-derived CDR1 and CDR2 are LGHDT and YNNKEL (reference sequence). Deletions cut 4 bases from V and 5 bases from J, with 11 bases between. The CDR3 totals 14 residues. The DNA for the CDR3 is TGTGCCAGCAGCCCCCCGACAGGAAATGAAAAACTGTTTTTT. It yields the protein CASSPPTGNEKLFF.

The chain links TRBV19 to TRBJ2-1; 8 bases are shared with TRBD1. In germline, CDR1 is LNHDA, CDR2 SQIVND (reference sequence). The CDR3 length is 16 residues. Trimming at V came to 5 bases and at J to 0 bases, leaving 6 bases not matched to a gene. This CDR3 reads CASSARTGTSYNEQFF. In DNA, the CDR3 is TGTGCCAGTAGTGCCCGGACAGGGACCTCCTACAATGAGCAGTTCTTC.

In its sample, this clone was seen a few times. This chain uses TRBV2 with TRBJ2-3, with 9 bases matching TRBD2. The germline gives CDR1 SNHLY, CDR2 FYNNEI. The CDR3 is 15 amino acids. V lost 5 bases, J lost 3 bases, and 6 bases stayed unmatched. The CDR3 sequence is CASSSAGGMTDTQYF. The CDR3 coding sequence is TGTGCCAGCAGTTCTGCGGGGGGGATGACAGATACGCAGTATTTT.

The J gene is TRBJ2-3, the V gene TRBV18; 9 positions agree with TRBD2. The germline gives CDR1 KGHSH, CDR2 LQKENI. The CDR3 runs 16 residues. V was pared by 3 bases and J by 0 bases, with 4 bases of the junction left unmatched. The CDR3 spells CASSPRLAASTDTQYF. The CDR3 region has the DNA TGTGCCAGCTCACCTCGACTAGCGGCAAGCACAGATACGCAGTATTTT.

This clone was picked up one time. CDR3 DNA sequence: TGTGCCAGCAGTTACTCGGTTTCGGGAGATCAGCCCCAGCATTTT. This gives the protein CASSYSVSGDQPQHF. The rearrangement joins TRBV6-5 to TRBJ1-5; unclear D gene. Looked up from germline, CDR1 is MNHEY and CDR2 is SVGAGI. The ends were cut back, 0 bases at V and 5 bases at J, with 11 bases in the middle. The CDR3 contains 15 residues.

The rearrangement links TRBV9 to TRBJ1-2; 10 bases line up with TRBD1. Unmatched junction bases numbered 5, after V lost 0 bases and J lost 6 bases. The CDR3 extends over 15 amino acids. The V gene's germline CDR1 is SGDLS and CDR2 YYNGEE. CDR3 residues: CASSVAFGQGDGYTF. Written as DNA, the CDR3 is TGTGCCAGCAGCGTAGCATTTGGACAGGGGGATGGCTACACCTTC. Together with reference TRBV9 and TRBJ1-2, the CDR3 gives the full variable domain: DSGVTQTPKHLITATGQRVTLRCSPRSGDLSVYWYQQSLDQGLQFLIQYYNGEERAKGNILERFSAQQFPDLHSELNLSSLELGDSALYFCASSVAFGQGDGYTFGSGTRLTVV.

The genes are TRBV14 and TRBJ1-2, with D perhaps matching TRBD1 (5 bases). Per the germline V gene, CDR1 is SGHDN and CDR2 is FVKESK. The CDR3 totals 15 residues. V dropped 4 bases and J dropped 0 bases, with 12 bases sitting between them. The CDR3 loop reads CASSREGIPNYGYTF. CDR3 bases: TGTGCCAGCAGCCGAGAGGGGATTCCTAACTATGGCTACACCTTC.

This clone was counted only a few times. The chain is built from TRBV27 and TRBJ1-5, with D uncertain. CDR1 is MNHEY and CDR2 is SMNVEV in the germline V gene (reference sequence). This CDR3 contains 18 residues. V was pared by 1 base and J by 2 bases, with 18 bases between. The CDR3 here is CASSLLGSLGKGNQPQHF. The CDR3 nucleotides read TGTGCCAGCAGTTTATTGGGGTCCTTGGGAAAGGGCAATCAGCCCCAGCATTTT.

The V and J genes are TRBV30 and TRBJ1-1, with a weak D call TRBD1 (6 bases). This CDR3 has 14 residues. The V gene's germline CDR1 is GTSNPN and CDR2 SVGIG (reference sequence). V was cut by 2 bases and J by 5 bases, with 15 bases left in between. The CDR3 region has the DNA TGTGCCTGGAGTCCCTCCAGGGGCGGAACTGAAGCTTTCTTT. It codes for CAWSPSRGGTEAFF.

The chain links TRBV6-5 to TRBJ1-2, with D possibly being TRBD1 (6 bases). V lost 5 bases and J lost 1, with 14 bases in between. Germline CDR1 reads MNHEY; CDR2 reads SVGAGI. This CDR3 comprises 15 residues. The CDR3 nucleotides are TGTGCCAGCAGTCTTTCGACAGGCCTTAACTATGGCTACACCTTC. This gives the protein CASSLSTGLNYGYTF.